This TCR beta chain was sequenced in a study of CD8+ T cells in alopecia areata. The CDR3 extends over 17 amino acids. The V gene's germline CDR1 is NSQYPW and CDR2 LRSPGD (reference sequence). The V and J ends lost 2 bases and 0 bases, in that order; junction bases with no gene match: 6. This clone has a count of ten or more. The antigen remains unidentified. Any gene name here is a mouse gene name. The read terminates 4 residues ahead of where the CDR3 ends, so the germline J gene completes it. General study findings and limits: Shared TCR sequences were less clear between patients than in mice, possibly partly from HLA diversity.

In each case, RNA was isolated and then reverse transcribed into cDNA as the sequencing template. Measured with immunoSEQ multiplex PCR; TCRdb has only the in-frame clones, and not every one. There are over 100,000 clones in the sample, none observed a single time. The sequenced sample was lesional skin. V and J are TRBV1 and TRBJ2-7; 11 positions agree with TRBD2. The clonotype originates from a C3H/HeJ mouse with alopecia areata. The strain's MHC type: H2-k. CDR3 DNA, as far as it was read: TGCACCTGCAGTGCAAATGAGGGACTGGGGGTCTCCTAT. Translating gives CTCSANEGLGVSY. The whole CDR3 sequence is CTCSANEGLGVSYEQYF.